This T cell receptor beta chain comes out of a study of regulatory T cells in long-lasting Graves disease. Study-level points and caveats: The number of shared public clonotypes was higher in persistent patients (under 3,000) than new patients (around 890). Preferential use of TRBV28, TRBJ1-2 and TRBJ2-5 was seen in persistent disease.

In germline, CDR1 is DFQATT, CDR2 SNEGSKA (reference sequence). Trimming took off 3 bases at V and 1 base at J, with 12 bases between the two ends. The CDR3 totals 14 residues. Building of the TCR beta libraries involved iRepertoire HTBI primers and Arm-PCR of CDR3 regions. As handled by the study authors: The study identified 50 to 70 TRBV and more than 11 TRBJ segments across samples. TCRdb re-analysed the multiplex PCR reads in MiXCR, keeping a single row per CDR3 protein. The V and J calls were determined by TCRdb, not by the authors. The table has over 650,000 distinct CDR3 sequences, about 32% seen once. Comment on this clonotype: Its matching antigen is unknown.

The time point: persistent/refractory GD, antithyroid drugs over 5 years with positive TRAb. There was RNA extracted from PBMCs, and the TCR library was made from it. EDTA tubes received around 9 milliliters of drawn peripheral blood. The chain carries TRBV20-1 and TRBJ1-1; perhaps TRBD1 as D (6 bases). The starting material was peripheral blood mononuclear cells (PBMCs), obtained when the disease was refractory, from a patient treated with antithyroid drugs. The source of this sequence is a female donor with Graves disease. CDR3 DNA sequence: TGCAGTGCTAGGTGGGGCAGGGGGAACACTGAAGCTTTCTTT. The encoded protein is CSARWGRGNTEAFF.